This T cell receptor (beta chain) came from a study of shared clonotypes between healthy human individuals. Across the study: Each donor contributed plates that comprised three CD4 naive, three CD4 memory, two CD8 naive and one CD8 memory. General study points: Investigators expected sequencing depth to affect clonotype sharing among donors.

The junction had 3 bases not matched to a gene; V was cut back by 1 base and J by 0 bases. The CDR3 has 16 residues. Germline V gene lookup returns CDR1 LNHNV and CDR2 YYDKDF (reference sequence). This clone was seen ten or more times. What it binds is unknown. The material for each subset, its genomic DNA, was split evenly across several immunoSEQ plates. TCRdb's table, derived via immunoSEQ multiplex PCR, lists solely in-frame clones and lacks some. The table has over a million clones, around 78% seen once; the top ten hold about 0.52%. Sequenced input: memory CD4+ T cells from PBMCs. Subset indicated: CD45RA-negative fraction. The J gene is TRBJ2-1, the V gene TRBV15; 7 nucleotides align to TRBD1. The source is a man aged 18-30 years in good health. Some clones in this sample may be carry-over from other donors' samples. The CDR3 reads CATSRGRQGSYNEQFF. The DNA of the CDR3 is TGTGCCACCAGCAGAGGCAGACAGGGCTCCTACAATGAGCAGTTCTTC.